Reported below is one TCR beta chain. The antigen remains unidentified. This CDR3 comprises 17 residues. CDR1 and CDR2 from the germline V gene are SGHVS and FNYEAQ. This specimen belongs to a study of read filtering for tumor transcriptome and immune sequencing. About the research overall: R-ISS stage counts were eight or nine for I, 15 to 20 for II, 7 for III.

Study-level findings and limits: IR-seq captured clonotypes deeper and more reliably than RNA-seq.

This library used 300 to 450 ng RNA and molecular barcoded adaptors spanning alpha/delta and beta/gamma chains. Each CDR3 protein gets one entry after TCRdb re-called the reads with MiXCR. The sample lists approximately 40,000 distinct CDR3 sequences; 12% to 15% were seen once. The sequenced material came from a population of CD138-negative cells sorted from bone marrow. This sequence originates from a donor at least 40 years old with multiple myeloma. The V and J genes are TRBV7-6 and TRBJ2-1; TRBD2 agrees at 14 bases. For the CDR3, the DNA is TGTACCTGCAGCATTGGGACTAGCGGGAGCTCCTACAATGAGCAGTTCTTC. It is translated as CTCSIGTSGSSYNEQFF.